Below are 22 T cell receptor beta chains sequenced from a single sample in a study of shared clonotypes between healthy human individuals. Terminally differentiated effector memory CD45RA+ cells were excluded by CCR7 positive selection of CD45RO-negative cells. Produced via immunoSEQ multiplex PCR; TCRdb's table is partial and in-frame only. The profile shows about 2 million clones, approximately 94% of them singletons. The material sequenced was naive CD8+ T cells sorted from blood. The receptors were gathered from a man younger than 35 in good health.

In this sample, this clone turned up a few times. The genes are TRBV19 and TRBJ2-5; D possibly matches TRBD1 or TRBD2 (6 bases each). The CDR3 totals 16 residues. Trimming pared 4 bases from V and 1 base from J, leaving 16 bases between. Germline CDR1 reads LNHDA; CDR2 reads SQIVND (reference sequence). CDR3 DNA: TGTGCCAGTAGTACGTACAGGGAGGAGGGCCAAGAGACCCAGTACTTC. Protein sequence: CASSTYREEGQETQYF. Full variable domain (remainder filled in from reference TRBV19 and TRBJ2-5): DGGITQSPKYLFRKEGQNVTLSCEQNLNHDAMYWYRQDPGQGLRLIYYSQIVNDFQKGDIAEGYSVSREKKESFPLTVTSAQKNPTAFYLCASSTYREEGQETQYFGPGTRLLVL.

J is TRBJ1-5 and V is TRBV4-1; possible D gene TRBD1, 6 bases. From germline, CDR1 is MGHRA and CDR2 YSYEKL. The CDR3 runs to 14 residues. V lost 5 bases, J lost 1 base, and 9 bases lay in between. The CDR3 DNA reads TGCGCCAGCAGCATAGGGGGGAGCAATCAGCCCCAGCATTTT. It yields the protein CASSIGGSNQPQHF.

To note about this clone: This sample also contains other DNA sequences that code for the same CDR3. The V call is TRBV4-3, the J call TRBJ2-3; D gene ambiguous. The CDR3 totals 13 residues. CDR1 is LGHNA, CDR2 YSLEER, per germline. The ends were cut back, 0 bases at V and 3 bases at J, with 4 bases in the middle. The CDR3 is CASSQDGTDTQYF. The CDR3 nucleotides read TGCGCCAGCAGCCAAGATGGTACAGATACGCAGTATTTT.

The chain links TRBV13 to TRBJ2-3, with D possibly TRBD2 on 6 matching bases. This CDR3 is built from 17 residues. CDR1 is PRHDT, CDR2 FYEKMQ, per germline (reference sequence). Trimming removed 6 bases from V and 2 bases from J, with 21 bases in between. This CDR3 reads CASSSPLGAGFTDTQYF. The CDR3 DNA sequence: TGTGCCAGCAGTTCCCCTTTAGGGGCGGGATTCACAGATACGCAGTATTTT.

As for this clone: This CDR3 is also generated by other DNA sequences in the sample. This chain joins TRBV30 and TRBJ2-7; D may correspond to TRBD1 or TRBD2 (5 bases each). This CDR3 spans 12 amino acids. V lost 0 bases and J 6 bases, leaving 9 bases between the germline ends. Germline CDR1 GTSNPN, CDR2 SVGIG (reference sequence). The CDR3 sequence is CAWSVGVGEQYF. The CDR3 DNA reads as TGTGCCTGGAGTGTGGGGGTGGGCGAGCAGTACTTC. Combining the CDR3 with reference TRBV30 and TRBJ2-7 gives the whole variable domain SQTIHQWPATLVQPVGSPLSLECTVEGTSNPNLYWYRQAAGRGLQLLFYSVGIGQISSEVPQNLSASRPQDRQFILSSKKLLLSDSGFYLCAWSVGVGEQYFGPGTRLTVT.

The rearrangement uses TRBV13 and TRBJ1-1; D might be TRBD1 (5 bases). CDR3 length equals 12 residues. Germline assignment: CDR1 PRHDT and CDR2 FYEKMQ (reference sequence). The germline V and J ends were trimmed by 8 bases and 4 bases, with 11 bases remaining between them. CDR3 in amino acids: CASGLGGTEAFF. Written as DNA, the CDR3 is TGTGCCAGCGGGTTGGGGGGCACTGAAGCTTTCTTT.

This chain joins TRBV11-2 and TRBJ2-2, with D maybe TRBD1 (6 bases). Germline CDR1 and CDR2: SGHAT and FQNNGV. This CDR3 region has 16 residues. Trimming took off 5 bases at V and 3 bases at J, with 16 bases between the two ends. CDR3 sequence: CASSPSEGVYTGELFF. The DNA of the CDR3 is TGTGCCAGCAGCCCATCAGAGGGGGTTTACACCGGGGAGCTGTTTTTT.

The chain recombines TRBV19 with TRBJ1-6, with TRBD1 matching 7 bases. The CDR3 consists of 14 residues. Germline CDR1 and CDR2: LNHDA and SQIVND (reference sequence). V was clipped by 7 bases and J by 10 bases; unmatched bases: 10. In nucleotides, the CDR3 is TGTGCCAGTATTGACAGGGTGGATTTATCACCCCTCCACTTT. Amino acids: CASIDRVDLSPLHF.

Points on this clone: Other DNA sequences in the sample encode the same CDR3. Here the CDR3 DNA reads TGTGCCAGCAGTCCGGGACAGGGAAACGAGCAGTACTTC. Translating it yields CASSPGQGNEQYF. The chain couples TRBV27 to TRBJ2-7, with 9 bases matching TRBD1. Per germline, CDR1 MNHEY and CDR2 SMNVEV (reference sequence). V gave up 5 bases and J gave up 5 bases; unmatched junction bases: 4. The CDR3 extends over 13 amino acids.

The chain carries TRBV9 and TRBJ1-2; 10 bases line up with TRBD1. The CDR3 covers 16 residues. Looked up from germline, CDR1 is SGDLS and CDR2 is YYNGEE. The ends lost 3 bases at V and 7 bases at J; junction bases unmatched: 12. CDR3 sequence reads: CASSDPTGGPLGGYTF. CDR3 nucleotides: TGTGCCAGCAGCGACCCGACAGGGGGCCCTCTTGGTGGCTACACCTTC. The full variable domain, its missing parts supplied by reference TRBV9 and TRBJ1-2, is DSGVTQTPKHLITATGQRVTLRCSPRSGDLSVYWYQQSLDQGLQFLIQYYNGEERAKGNILERFSAQQFPDLHSELNLSSLELGDSALYFCASSDPTGGPLGGYTFGSGTRLTVV.

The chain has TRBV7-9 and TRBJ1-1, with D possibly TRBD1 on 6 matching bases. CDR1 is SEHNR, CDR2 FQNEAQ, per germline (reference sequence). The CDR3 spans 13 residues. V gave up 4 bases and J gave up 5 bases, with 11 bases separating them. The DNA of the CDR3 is TGTGCCAGCAGCTCCCAGGGGAGGACTGAAGCTTTCTTT. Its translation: CASSSQGRTEAFF. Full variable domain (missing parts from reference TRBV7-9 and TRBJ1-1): DTGVSQNPRHKITKRGQNVTFRCDPISEHNRLYWYRQTLGQGPEFLTYFQNEAQLEKSRLLSDRFSAERPKGSFSTLEIQRTEQGDSAMYLCASSSQGRTEAFFGQGTRLTVV.

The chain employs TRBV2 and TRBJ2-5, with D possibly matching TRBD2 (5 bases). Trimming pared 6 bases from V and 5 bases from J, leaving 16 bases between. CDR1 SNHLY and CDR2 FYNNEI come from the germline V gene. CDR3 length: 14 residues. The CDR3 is CASSPISSSETQYF. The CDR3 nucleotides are TGTGCCAGCAGCCCCATTTCTAGCAGCGAGACCCAGTACTTC.

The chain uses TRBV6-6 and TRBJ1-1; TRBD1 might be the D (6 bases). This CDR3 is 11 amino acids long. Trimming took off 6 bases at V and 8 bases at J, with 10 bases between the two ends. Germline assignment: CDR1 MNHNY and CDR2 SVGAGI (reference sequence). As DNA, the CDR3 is TGTGCCAGCAGACCAGGGGTCGAAGCTTTCTTT. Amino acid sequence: CASRPGVEAFF.

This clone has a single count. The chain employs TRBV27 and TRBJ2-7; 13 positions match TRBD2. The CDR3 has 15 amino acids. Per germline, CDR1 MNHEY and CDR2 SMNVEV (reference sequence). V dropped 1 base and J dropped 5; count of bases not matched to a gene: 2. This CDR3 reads CASSLWGLAGNEQYF. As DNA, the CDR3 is TGTGCCAGCAGTTTATGGGGACTAGCGGGAAACGAGCAGTACTTC.

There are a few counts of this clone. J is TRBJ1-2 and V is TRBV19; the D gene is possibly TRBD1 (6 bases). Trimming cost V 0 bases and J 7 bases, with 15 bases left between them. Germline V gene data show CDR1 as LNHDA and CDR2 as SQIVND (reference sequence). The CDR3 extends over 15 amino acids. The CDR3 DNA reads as TGTGCCAGTAGTATAGATCCAGGGGATTACGTTGGCTACACCTTC. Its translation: CASSIDPGDYVGYTF.

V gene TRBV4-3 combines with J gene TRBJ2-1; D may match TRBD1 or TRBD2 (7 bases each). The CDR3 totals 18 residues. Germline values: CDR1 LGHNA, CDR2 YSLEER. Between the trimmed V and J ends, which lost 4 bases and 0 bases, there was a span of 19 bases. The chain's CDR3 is CASSRGGPTGSSYNEQFF. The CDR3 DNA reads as TGCGCCAGCAGCCGGGGGGGCCCGACAGGGAGCTCCTACAATGAGCAGTTCTTC.

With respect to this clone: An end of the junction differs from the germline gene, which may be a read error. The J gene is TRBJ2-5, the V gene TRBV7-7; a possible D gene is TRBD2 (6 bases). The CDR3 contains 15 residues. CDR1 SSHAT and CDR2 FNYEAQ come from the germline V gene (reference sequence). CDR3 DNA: TGTGCTAGCAGCTTAGCGGTAGAATACCAAGAGACCCAGTACTTC. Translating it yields CASSLAVEYQETQYF.

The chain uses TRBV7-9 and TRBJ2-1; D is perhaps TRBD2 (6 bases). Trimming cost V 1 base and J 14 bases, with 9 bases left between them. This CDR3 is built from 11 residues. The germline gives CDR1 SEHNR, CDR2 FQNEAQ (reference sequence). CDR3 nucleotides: TGTGCCAGCAGCTTAGAGGAGGGAAAGTTCTTC. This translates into CASSLEEGKFF.

The CDR3 sequence is CASPGELGNTEAFF. In DNA form, the CDR3 reads TGTGCAAGCCCCGGGGAGCTCGGGAACACTGAAGCTTTCTTT. The chain has TRBV7-8 and TRBJ1-1; no clear D gene. Germline V lookup: CDR1 SGHVS, CDR2 FQNEAQ. The CDR3 totals 14 residues.

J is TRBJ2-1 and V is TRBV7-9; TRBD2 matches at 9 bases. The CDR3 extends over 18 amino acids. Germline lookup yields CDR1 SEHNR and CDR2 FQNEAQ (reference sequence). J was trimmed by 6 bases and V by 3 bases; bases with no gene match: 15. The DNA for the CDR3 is TGTGCCAGCAGCTTTACCGGCTGGCGGGAGGGCCTTGGCAATGAGCAGTTCTTC. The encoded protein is CASSFTGWREGLGNEQFF.

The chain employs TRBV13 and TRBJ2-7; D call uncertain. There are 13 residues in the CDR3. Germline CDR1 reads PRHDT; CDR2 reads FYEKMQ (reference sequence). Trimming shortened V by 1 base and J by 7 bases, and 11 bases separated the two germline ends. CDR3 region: CASSLAPLLEQYF. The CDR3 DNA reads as TGTGCCAGCAGCTTAGCCCCCCTTTTGGAGCAGTACTTC.

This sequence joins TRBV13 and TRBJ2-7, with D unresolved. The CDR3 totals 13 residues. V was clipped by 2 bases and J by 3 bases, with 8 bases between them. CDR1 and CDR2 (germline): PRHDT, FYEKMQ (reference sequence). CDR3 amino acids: CASSLRQNYEQYF. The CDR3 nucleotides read TGTGCCAGCAGCTTAAGGCAGAACTACGAGCAGTACTTC.